Following are 15 T cell receptor beta chains from one sample sequenced in a study of vaccination effects on CD4 cells after COVID-19 (dated by TCRdb to between 2021 and 2022). For these TCRs, the target antigens are not known. After less than 13 days of culture, CD4+ T cells were isolated with the EasySep CD4+ T cell isolation kit. Participants received two doses of either the BNT162b2 or the mRNA-1273 mRNA SARS-CoV-2 vaccine. Receptors were amplified or captured by the immunoSEQ multiplex PCR assay. This is the immuneACCESS table as TCRdb keeps it, with only in-frame sequences that have V and J called. A part of the clones is gone; compared with another copy, unresolved V genes explain less than half, and the rest is unexplained. In all, the sample holds approximately 47,000 clones, and under 80% of those were seen once. Around 7% of the sample lies in the top ten. Sequencing used CD4+ T cells from PBMCs cultured without peptide, obtained after COVID-19 vaccination. These receptors all stem from a human donor who received a COVID-19 vaccine.

The J gene is TRBJ2-3, the V gene TRBV19; D remains unclear. V was pared by 3 bases and J by 0 bases, with 4 bases between. The CDR3 loop spans 13 amino acids. The V gene's germline CDR1 is LNHDA and CDR2 SQIVND (reference sequence). This CDR3 is CASSIGSTDTQYF. For the CDR3, the DNA is TGTGCCAGTAGTATCGGCAGCACAGATACGCAGTATTTT.

The rearrangement links TRBV24-1 to TRBJ2-1; 9 bases agree with TRBD2. The CDR3 is 14 amino acids. The V gene end was trimmed by 6 bases and the J gene end by 4 bases; junction bases not matched to a gene: 3. Germline loops: CDR1 KGHDR, CDR2 SFDVKD. CDR3 coding DNA: TGTGCCACCAGTCACCTAGCGGGGTACAATGAGCAGTTCTTC. It yields the protein CATSHLAGYNEQFF.

The table lists this clone with a count of one. V gene TRBV12-3 or TRBV12-4 combines with J gene TRBJ1-3, with D unresolved. This CDR3 has 13 residues. Trimming left V 3 bases short and J 8 bases short, with 11 bases between. In nucleotides, the CDR3 is TGTGCCAGCAGTTTCCCAGACGGGCACACCATATATTTT. It yields the protein CASSFPDGHTIYF.

The chain has TRBV2 and TRBJ2-7; tentative D call: TRBD1 (5 bases). There are 14 residues in the CDR3. Germline values: CDR1 SNHLY, CDR2 FYNNEI. Trimming removed 7 bases at V and 4 bases at J, with 17 bases between. CDR3 sequence: CASIKEAGFYEQYF. The CDR3 DNA reads as TGTGCCAGCATAAAAGAGGCAGGGTTTTACGAGCAGTACTTC.

Here the CDR3 DNA reads TGTGCCAGCAGTGGGTTCGGTTTAAGGAGCTCCTATAATTCACCCCTCCACTTT. Its translation: CASSGFGLRSSYNSPLHF. This rearrangement joins TRBV2 to TRBJ1-6; D gene uncertain. The germline gives CDR1 SNHLY, CDR2 FYNNEI. The CDR3 spans 18 residues. Deletions cut 4 bases from V and 0 bases from J, with 16 bases between.

The chain couples TRBV4-2 to TRBJ2-1; TRBD2 agrees at 9 bases. The CDR3 sequence is 17 residues long. V trimming: 3 bases; J trimming: 6 bases; junction bases outside the gene matches: 12. The germline V gene encodes CDR1 LGHNA and CDR2 YNFKEQ. CDR3 sequence reads: CASSQDLSGGLTNEQFF. DNA for the CDR3: TGTGCCAGCAGCCAGGACCTTAGCGGGGGCCTTACCAATGAGCAGTTCTTC.

The chain employs TRBV5-1 and TRBJ1-1; 8 bases line up with TRBD1. V was pared by 4 bases and J by 4 bases, with 9 bases of the junction left unmatched. Looked up from germline, CDR1 is SGHRS and CDR2 is YFSETQ. This CDR3 is 15 amino acids long. The CDR3 DNA sequence: TGCGCCAGCAGCGCTGGACAGGGCGGTGGCACTGAAGCTTTCTTT. Its protein product is CASSAGQGGGTEAFF.

The J gene is TRBJ1-3, the V gene TRBV15; D uncertain. There are 12 residues in the CDR3. Germline CDR1 and CDR2: LNHNV and YYDKDF (reference sequence). Trimming shortened V by 8 bases and J by 3 bases, and 8 bases separated the two germline ends. The CDR3 sequence is CATWTGGNTIYF. As DNA, the CDR3 is TGTGCCACCTGGACCGGTGGAAACACCATATATTTT.

This chain joins TRBV6-5 and TRBJ1-3; 7 positions agree with TRBD1. Germline CDR1 MNHEY, CDR2 SVGAGI. The CDR3 extends over 13 amino acids. V trimming: 6 bases; J trimming: 4 bases; junction bases outside the gene matches: 3. CDR3 protein: CASRLTGGNTIYF. As DNA, the CDR3 is TGTGCCAGCAGATTGACAGGGGGAAACACCATATATTTT.

V gene TRBV11-2 combines with J gene TRBJ2-1; no clear D. CDR1 and CDR2 (germline): SGHAT, FQNNGV. The CDR3 loop spans 14 amino acids. Trimming pared 0 bases from V and 5 bases from J, leaving 8 bases between. The CDR3 DNA reads as TGTGCCAGCAGCTTAGATACTCTTCACAATGAGCAGTTCTTC. This sequence encodes CASSLDTLHNEQFF. Drawing the rest from reference TRBV11-2 and TRBJ2-1, the complete variable domain is EAGVAQSPRYKIIEKRQSVAFWCNPISGHATLYWYQQILGQGPKLLIQFQNNGVVDDSQLPKDRFSAERLKGVDSTLKIQPAKLEDSAVYLCASSLDTLHNEQFFGPGTRLTVL.

The J gene is TRBJ2-7, the V gene TRBV18; D remains ambiguous. This CDR3 contains 13 residues. CDR1 and CDR2 from the germline V gene are KGHSH and LQKENI. V was trimmed by 3 bases and J by 5 bases, leaving 11 bases between them. The CDR3 coding sequence is TGTGCCAGCTCACCCGACGCCGCCGACGAGCAGTACTTC. Translation gives CASSPDAADEQYF.

The chain carries TRBV10-1 and TRBJ2-5; possible D gene TRBD1, 5 bases. Germline V gene lookup returns CDR1 WNHNN and CDR2 SYGVQD (reference sequence). Trimming pared 5 bases from V and 2 bases from J, leaving 9 bases between. The CDR3 sequence is 13 residues long. CDR3 amino acids: CASSMTVQETQYF. The CDR3 bases are TGCGCCAGCAGTATGACAGTGCAAGAGACCCAGTACTTC.

V usage is TRBV19 and J usage is TRBJ1-5; no clear D gene. The CDR3 has 16 residues. The V gene's germline CDR1 is LNHDA and CDR2 SQIVND (reference sequence). The V end lost 3 bases, the J end lost 6 bases, and 18 bases lay between the germline ends. The CDR3 DNA reads TGTGCCAGTAGTATTCTTTTAAGCCAGATAGGTCAGCCCCAGCATTTT. Translated: CASSILLSQIGQPQHF.

V and J are TRBV7-9 and TRBJ2-7; the match to TRBD1 covers 9 bases. The germline V gene has CDR1 SEHNR and CDR2 FQNEAQ (reference sequence). V dropped 8 bases and J dropped 3; count of bases not matched to a gene: 8. The CDR3 is 14 residues long. The CDR3 region is CASDEGTGRYEQYF. The CDR3 nucleotides are TGTGCCAGCGATGAAGGGACAGGGCGCTACGAGCAGTACTTC.

V gene TRBV11-2 combines with J gene TRBJ2-7, with D unclear. Trimming took 2 bases from V and 5 from J, leaving 10 bases between them. Germline assignment: CDR1 SGHAT and CDR2 FQNNGV. This CDR3 is built from 13 residues. CDR3 DNA sequence: TGTGCCAGCAGCTTATTCCTTACCAACGAGCAGTACTTC. It encodes CASSLFLTNEQYF.